This TCR beta chain appears in the sequencing data of a study of PD-L1 blockade in urothelial cancer. Study in general: Patients arrived having already received 0 to 3 prior chemotherapy regimens. It was at 3 weeks (second dose) and 6 weeks after treatment start that blood was analyzed.

This clone was picked up a small number of times. Germline assignment: CDR1 SGHTA and CDR2 FQGNSA. V lost 5 bases, J lost 0 bases, and 16 bases lay in between. The CDR3 covers 17 residues. The time point: pretreatment peripheral blood. Each patient's cancer was a locally advanced or metastatic urothelial carcinoma. Profiling relied on immunoSEQ multiplex PCR, and the TCRdb table lists in-frame clones only, not all of them. This sample has 60,000 to 70,000 clones, with 80% to 90% found just once. The specimen was PBMCs, collected around atezolizumab (anti-PD-L1) treatment. This chain uses TRBV7-2 with TRBJ1-4, with a tentative D call TRBD1 (5 bases). The receptor's source is a man aged 70 or older with urothelial cancer. The CDR3 is CASSLHGDRPTNEKLFF. For the CDR3, the DNA is TGTGCCAGCAGCCTACACGGAGACAGACCAACTAATGAAAAACTGTTTTTT.